Listed here are 27 T cell receptor beta chains from one sample, sequenced in a study of cytomegalovirus exposure and HLA in healthy donors. Use of 60 Vbeta and 13 Jbeta primers characterized the PCR. The protocol was immunoSEQ multiplex PCR, while the TCRdb copy is restricted to in-frame clones and leaves out a portion. The sample gives roughly 120,000 clones, approximately 80% of which show up once; about 4.9% is in the top ten. The specimen sequenced was PBMCs. All receptors derive from a man aged 50 or older in good health and CMV-seropositive.

The table lists this clone with a count of one. The chain is built from TRBV5-6 and TRBJ1-2, with 9 nucleotides matching TRBD1. Germline lookup yields CDR1 SGHDT and CDR2 YYEEEE. CDR3 length equals 15 residues. V was pared by 5 bases and J by 5 bases, with 10 bases of the junction left unmatched. The CDR3 sequence is CASRRDRVVRYGYTF. DNA of the CDR3: TGTGCCAGCAGACGGGACAGGGTGGTCCGGTATGGCTACACCTTC.

The chain carries TRBV5-1 and TRBJ2-1; TRBD1 aligns across 11 bases. CDR1 is SGHRS, CDR2 YFSETQ, per germline. This CDR3 comprises 18 residues. V lost 1 base and J lost 2; bases outside the gene matches: 8. The CDR3 here is CASSLNPGTGGTYNEQFF. The CDR3 DNA reads TGCGCCAGCAGCTTGAACCCCGGGACAGGGGGGACCTACAATGAGCAGTTCTTC.

V and J are TRBV7-2 and TRBJ2-5, with 8 bases fitting TRBD1. J was trimmed by 5 bases and V by 5 bases; bases with no gene match: 7. The CDR3 runs to 14 residues. The germline gives CDR1 SGHTA, CDR2 FQGNSA. In DNA form, the CDR3 reads TGTGCCAGCAGCAGGGGGGACAGGAGGGAGACCCAGTACTTC. Protein product: CASSRGDRRETQYF.

This clone is medium-sized. The V and J genes are TRBV7-2 and TRBJ2-5; 12 nucleotides match TRBD2. CDR1 is SGHTA, CDR2 FQGNSA, per germline. Germline trimming cut 5 bases from V and 2 bases from J; bases unmatched to any gene: 6. The CDR3 has 16 amino acids. The CDR3 sequence: CASSLRLAGDQETQYF. The CDR3 DNA follows: TGTGCCAGCAGCCTGCGACTAGCGGGGGATCAAGAGACCCAGTACTTC.

The chain employs TRBV2 and TRBJ2-1; 10 positions match TRBD2. Trimming removed 5 bases from V and 6 bases from J; junction bases left unmatched: 4. The CDR3 totals 14 residues. CDR1 SNHLY and CDR2 FYNNEI come from the germline V gene. The CDR3 is CASSRSGRANEQFF. CDR3 DNA: TGTGCCAGCAGTCGAAGCGGGAGGGCCAATGAGCAGTTCTTC. Together with reference TRBV2 and TRBJ2-1, the CDR3 gives the full variable domain: EPEVTQTPSHQVTQMGQEVILRCVPISNHLYFYWYRQILGQKVEFLVSFYNNEISEKSEIFDDQFSVERPDGSNFTLKIRSTKLEDSAMYFCASSRSGRANEQFFGPGTRLTVL.

This chain connects TRBV18 to TRBJ2-7; TRBD2 agrees at 9 bases. The V gene's germline CDR1 is KGHSH and CDR2 LQKENI. Unmatched junction bases numbered 4, after V lost 5 bases and J lost 2 bases. This CDR3 is 14 amino acids long. In DNA form, the CDR3 reads TGTGCCAGCTCAGGAAGCGGGGGGCCCTACGAGCAGTACTTC. Its protein is CASSGSGGPYEQYF.

V usage is TRBV10-3 and J usage is TRBJ2-5; D may be TRBD2 (5 bases). With 4 bases removed from V and 3 bases from J, the gap between germline ends came to 21 bases. CDR1 is ENHRY and CDR2 is SYGVKD in the germline V gene. The CDR3 length is 17 residues. CDR3 coding DNA: TGTGCCATCAGTGTAACCCTGGATCGACGGGGAGAAGAGACCCAGTACTTC. Protein product: CAISVTLDRRGEETQYF.

The V gene is TRBV2, the J gene TRBJ2-1; tentative D call: TRBD1 (6 bases). Trimming took 7 bases from V and 5 from J, leaving 9 bases between them. This CDR3 contains 12 residues. The germline gives CDR1 SNHLY, CDR2 FYNNEI. The CDR3 DNA follows: TGTGCCAGCAATAACAGGGACAATGAGCAGTTCTTC. Amino acids: CASNNRDNEQFF.

The gene calls are TRBV7-2 and TRBJ2-5; D is perhaps TRBD1 (5 bases). The V end lost 5 bases, the J end lost 0 bases, and 7 bases lay between the germline ends. The CDR3 has 13 amino acids. CDR1 SGHTA and CDR2 FQGNSA come from the germline V gene. CDR3 loop: CASSRQYQETQYF. The CDR3 nucleotides are TGTGCCAGCAGCCGACAGTACCAAGAGACCCAGTACTTC.

The CDR3 DNA reads as TGTGCCAGCAGCTTCCGGGACAAAGGGAATGGCTACACCTTC. It codes for CASSFRDKGNGYTF. This sequence joins TRBV11-2 and TRBJ1-2; possibly TRBD1 for D (6 bases). CDR1 and CDR2 from the germline V gene are SGHAT and FQNNGV. This CDR3 is built from 14 residues. Trimming removed 3 bases at V and 6 bases at J, with 14 bases between.

The chain employs TRBV7-2 and TRBJ1-2, with 7 nucleotides matching TRBD1. The CDR3 loop spans 16 amino acids. The ends lost 2 bases at V and 3 bases at J; junction bases unmatched: 9. CDR1 is SGHTA and CDR2 is FQGNSA in the germline V gene. The CDR3 nucleotides read TGTGCCAGCAGCTTACTAGGACAGGCGCCTTACTATGGCTACACCTTC. Its translation: CASSLLGQAPYYGYTF. The entire variable domain, with the rest obtained from reference TRBV7-2 and TRBJ1-2, is as follows: GAGVSQSPSNKVTEKGKDVELRCDPISGHTALYWYRQSLGQGLEFLIYFQGNSAPDKSGLPSDRFSAERTGGSVSTLTIQRTQQEDSAVYLCASSLLGQAPYYGYTFGSGTRLTVV.

This clone was counted between two and nine times. V is TRBV7-9 and J is TRBJ1-4; TRBD1 matches at 9 bases. The length of the CDR3 is 15 residues. Germline assignment: CDR1 SEHNR and CDR2 FQNEAQ (reference sequence). The trim removed 1 base at V and 7 bases at J, leaving 4 bases unmatched. As DNA, the CDR3 is TGTGCCAGCAGCTTAGGGACAGGGGCCATTGAAAAACTGTTTTTT. It translates to CASSLGTGAIEKLFF.

Worth noting for this clone: The junction departs from the called germline gene at one end, perhaps through a read error. The CDR3 protein is CASSFSGGANNGQFF. The CDR3 coding sequence is TGCGCCAGCAGCTTTAGCGGGGGGGCGAACAATGGGCAGTTCTTC. The chain carries TRBV5-1 and TRBJ2-1, with 11 positions matching TRBD2. This CDR3 contains 15 residues. CDR1 SGHRS and CDR2 YFSETQ come from the germline V gene.

This clone occurred a few times. The J gene is TRBJ1-2, the V gene TRBV28; 9 bases match TRBD1. V lost 4 bases and J lost 3; bases outside the gene matches: 9. The V gene's germline CDR1 is MDHEN and CDR2 SYDVKM. The length of the CDR3 is 16 residues. The CDR3 protein is CASSSEGTGLDYGYTF. Written as DNA, the CDR3 is TGTGCCAGCAGTTCCGAGGGGACAGGGCTCGACTATGGCTACACCTTC.

This clone showed up just a few times. The CDR3 sequence: CAWSVHGTQYF. CDR3 DNA: TGTGCCTGGAGTGTACATGGTACGCAGTATTTT. V gene TRBV30 combines with J gene TRBJ2-3; D is uncertain. The germline CDR1 and CDR2 sequences are GTSNPN and SVGIG (reference sequence). This CDR3 is built from 11 residues. V lost 0 bases and J lost 8, with 6 bases in between. The whole variable domain, filled in from reference TRBV30 and TRBJ2-3, reads SQTIHQWPATLVQPVGSPLSLECTVEGTSNPNLYWYRQAAGRGLQLLFYSVGIGQISSEVPQNLSASRPQDRQFILSSKKLLLSDSGFYLCAWSVHGTQYFGPGTRLTVL.

The chain combines TRBV7-9 with TRBJ2-3, with D perhaps TRBD2 (6 bases). The CDR3 is 15 residues long. Germline CDR1 reads SEHNR; CDR2 reads FQNEAQ (reference sequence). The V end lost 3 bases, the J end lost 3 bases, and 13 bases lay between the germline ends. CDR3 bases: TGTGCCAGCAGCTTGGGCGGGGAGATTACAGATACGCAGTATTTT. It encodes CASSLGGEITDTQYF.

The rearrangement links TRBV18 to TRBJ2-7, with 9 bases that match TRBD1. The CDR3 is 15 amino acids. J lost 6 bases, V lost 3 bases, and 9 bases had no gene match. CDR1 is KGHSH, CDR2 LQKENI, per germline. The CDR3, as DNA: TGTGCCAGCTCACCCGAGACAGGGGGTGTGGGCGAGCAGTACTTC. This codes for CASSPETGGVGEQYF.

The rearrangement uses TRBV19 and TRBJ1-6; 9 nucleotides align to TRBD1. In germline, CDR1 is LNHDA, CDR2 SQIVND (reference sequence). The CDR3 spans 16 residues. The J segment lost 9 bases and the V segment lost 1 base, leaving 7 bases of the junction unmatched. The CDR3 DNA is TGTGCCAGTAGTATAGCGGGGACAGGGATGATTTCACCCCTCCACTTT. Its translation: CASSIAGTGMISPLHF.

This rearrangement joins TRBV7-2 to TRBJ2-5; a possible D gene is TRBD1 (5 bases). The germline CDR1 and CDR2 sequences are SGHTA and FQGNSA. V lost 3 bases and J lost 4, with 12 bases in between. The CDR3 runs 14 residues. The CDR3, as DNA: TGTGCCAGCAGCTTCCAGGGCAGTCGAGAGACCCAGTACTTC. Translation gives CASSFQGSRETQYF.

This chain connects TRBV6-4 to TRBJ2-3; possibly TRBD1 for D (5 bases). Germline-derived CDR1 and CDR2 are MRHNA and SNTAGT. This CDR3 region has 13 residues. V lost 2 bases and J 8 bases, leaving 11 bases between the germline ends. The CDR3: CASSDRGEGTQYF. The CDR3 DNA reads as TGTGCCAGCAGTGACAGGGGTGAAGGTACGCAGTATTTT.

This clone was seen a handful of times. The CDR3 DNA reads TGCAGCGTTGGACAGGGGTCTTACAATGAGCAGTTCTTC. Protein: CSVGQGSYNEQFF. The chain couples TRBV29-1 to TRBJ2-1, with TRBD1 identical over 8 bases. The CDR3 extends over 13 amino acids. J was trimmed by 4 bases and V by 4 bases; bases with no gene match: 3. Germline V gene sequence: CDR1 SQVTM, CDR2 ANQGSEA.

This clone was seen a handful of times. The DNA of the CDR3 is TGCGCCAGCAGCTTGCAGGGGGGTTCGGGGGAGCAGTACTTC. Protein: CASSLQGGSGEQYF. The chain carries TRBV5-1 and TRBJ2-7, with D tentatively TRBD1 (7 bases). Trimming shortened V by 1 base and J by 7 bases, and 15 bases separated the two germline ends. Germline CDR1 and CDR2: SGHRS and YFSETQ. The CDR3 has 14 residues. Complete variable domain (other parts from reference TRBV5-1 and TRBJ2-7): KAGVTQTPRYLIKTRGQQVTLSCSPISGHRSVSWYQQTPGQGLQFLFEYFSETQRNKGNFPGRFSGRQFSNSRSEMNVSTLELGDSALYLCASSLQGGSGEQYFGPGTRLTVT.

About this clone: The germline gene is not matched at one end of the junction; a read error may be the cause. This chain links TRBV5-4 with TRBJ2-2; TRBD1 matches at 11 bases. Germline-derived CDR1 and CDR2 are SGHNT and YYREEE (reference sequence). This CDR3 contains 15 residues. CDR3 protein: CASSWGTGGTGALFF. CDR3 sequence (DNA): TGTGCCAGCAGCTGGGGGACAGGGGGAACCGGGGCGCTGTTTTTT.

The J gene is TRBJ1-1, the V gene TRBV10-2; 9 bases agree with TRBD1. Germline V gene data show CDR1 as WSHSY and CDR2 as SAAADI. V dropped 6 bases and J dropped 5; count of bases not matched to a gene: 10. This CDR3 is 15 amino acids long. CDR3 coding DNA: TGCGCCAGCAGATTACAGGGGGCGGGTGCGACTGAAGCTTTCTTT. Amino acid sequence: CASRLQGAGATEAFF.

The chain carries TRBV18 and TRBJ1-1; 8 bases line up with TRBD1. Trimming at V came to 2 bases and at J to 10 bases, leaving 6 bases not matched to a gene. CDR3 length equals 13 residues. Germline V CDR1 and CDR2: KGHSH, LQKENI. CDR3 region: CASSPGQGAGAFF. In nucleotides, the CDR3 is TGTGCCAGCTCACCAGGGCAGGGGGCCGGAGCTTTCTTT. Combining the CDR3 with reference TRBV18 and TRBJ1-1 gives the whole variable domain NAGVMQNPRHLVRRRGQEARLRCSPMKGHSHVYWYRQLPEEGLKFMVYLQKENIIDESGMPKERFSAEFPKEGPSILRIQQVVRGDSAAYFCASSPGQGAGAFFGQGTRLTVV.

The chain uses TRBV12-5 and TRBJ2-5, with 11 bases that match TRBD2. The V segment lost 6 bases and the J segment 1 base; nucleotides outside the gene matches: 7. This CDR3 has 16 residues. The germline V gene has CDR1 LGHNT and CDR2 FRNRAP. This CDR3 reads CASGLGLAGFQETQYF. The CDR3 DNA reads TGTGCTAGTGGATTAGGACTAGCGGGCTTCCAAGAGACCCAGTACTTC.

The gene calls are TRBV27 and TRBJ2-5; 8 nucleotides agree with TRBD1. The CDR3 extends over 15 amino acids. Germline V gives CDR1 MNHEY, CDR2 SMNVEV (reference sequence). Germline trimming cut 9 bases from V and 1 base from J; bases unmatched to any gene: 10. As DNA, the CDR3 is TGTGCCAGTGGGAAGCAGGGGGCACTCCAAGAGACCCAGTACTTC. As protein: CASGKQGALQETQYF.